Listed here are 5 T cell receptor beta chains from one sample, sequenced in a study of blood T cell repertoires in COVID-19. Repertoires were generated with immunoSEQ multiplex PCR, while TCRdb's copy carries only in-frame clones and drops some. The sample has more than 200,000 clones, approximately 84% seen once; the top ten hold 4% to 4.5%. Source material: peripheral blood. These receptors all come from a man aged 45-60 years with acute or convalescent COVID-19.

The chain joins TRBV18 to TRBJ1-5; no clear D gene. The V gene lost 5 bases and the J gene lost 9 bases, with 14 bases spanning the gap. The CDR3 is made up of 13 amino acids. Germline V gene sequence: CDR1 KGHSH, CDR2 LQKENI. This CDR3 reads CASSEIDRGPQHF. The CDR3 DNA is TGTGCCAGCTCAGAGATAGACCGGGGGCCCCAGCATTTT.

This clone has just one count. CDR3 region: CASSYGTDIYGYTF. CDR3 in DNA: TGCGCCAGCAGCTATGGGACAGACATCTATGGCTACACCTTC. The chain uses TRBV5-1 and TRBJ1-2; 7 bases are a match to TRBD1. The CDR3 is made up of 14 amino acids. The germline gives CDR1 SGHRS, CDR2 YFSETQ. After removal of 3 bases from V and 4 bases from J, the junction contained 6 bases not matched to a gene.

The chain couples TRBV2 to TRBJ2-1; 7 bases line up with TRBD2. Looked up from germline, CDR1 is SNHLY and CDR2 is FYNNEI. V lost 6 bases and J lost 0; bases outside the gene matches: 11. The CDR3 contains 17 residues. This CDR3 is CASRIRSGATSYNEQFF. The CDR3 coding sequence is TGTGCCAGCAGGATAAGGAGCGGGGCCACCTCCTACAATGAGCAGTTCTTC.

This clone was detected once. V and J are TRBV6-2 or TRBV6-3 and TRBJ1-2; D is ambiguous. The CDR3 covers 13 residues. Germline CDR1 is MNHEY and CDR2 is SVGEGT. The V end lost 0 bases, the J end lost 4 bases, and 6 bases lay between the germline ends. In DNA, the CDR3 is TGTGCCAGCAGTTACTCGAACTCCTATGGCTACACCTTC. This gives the protein CASSYSNSYGYTF.

The V gene is TRBV6-5, the J gene TRBJ1-6; the match to TRBD1 covers 8 bases. Germline CDR1 and CDR2: MNHEY and SVGAGI. J lost 13 bases, V lost 7 bases, and 9 bases had no gene match. The CDR3 runs to 13 residues. The DNA for the CDR3 is TGTGCCAGCACCCTGGACAGGGCTGGGCCCCTCCACTTT. Translating it yields CASTLDRAGPLHF.